This T cell receptor (beta chain) was captured by sequencing in a study of tumor-infiltrating lymphocytes in primary liver carcinoma. As for the study in general: Productive TCRbeta reads per sample were roughly 3.5 to 7.5 million, not differing by tissue.

Using a constant-region primer together with ProtoScript II reverse transcriptase, TCR beta cDNA was made from about 490 ng of total RNA. Three nested multiplex PCR rounds of slightly modified ARM-PCR generated TCR beta libraries. The opening two PCR rounds, around 9 cycles each, paired TRBV1-TRBV30 forward primers with a C-beta reverse primer. One entry per CDR3 protein results from TCRdb running MiXCR on the multiplex PCR reads. The sample records 150,000 to 200,000 distinct CDR3 sequences, about 85% being singletons. Between roughly 17 and 31 mg of unsorted bulk tissue served as the source from which RNA and DNA were co-extracted. Primary liver carcinoma in the patients was surgically resected. V shed 2 bases and J shed 11 bases, with 17 bases lying between them. CDR1 is SGHAT, CDR2 FQNNGV, per germline. CDR3 size: 14 residues.

The sequence derives from a man aged 40-49 years with primary liver carcinoma and hepatitis B virus infection. The chain joins TRBV11-2 to TRBJ2-3; D call uncertain. Material for sequencing was tumor tissue from primary liver carcinoma. CDR3 sequence: CASSLNRKGNKQYF. CDR3 sequence (DNA): TGTGCCAGCAGCTTAAACCGAAAAGGGAATAAGCAGTATTTT.